Sequencing of this TCR beta chain was carried out in a study of cytomegalovirus exposure and HLA in healthy donors. This clone was counted only a few times. The PCR had 60 Vbeta and 13 Jbeta primers. Profiling relied on immunoSEQ multiplex PCR, and the TCRdb table lists in-frame clones only, not all of them. The table records around 130,000 clones, around 77% of them present only once. Sequencing used PBMCs. The TCR sequence derives from a man aged 50 or older in good health and CMV-seronegative.

The CDR3 is CASSSRDSYGYTF. The DNA of the CDR3 is TGCGCCAGCAGCTCCCGGGACAGCTATGGCTACACCTTC. The V gene is TRBV5-1, the J gene TRBJ1-2; 7 bases fit TRBD1. From germline, CDR1 is SGHRS and CDR2 YFSETQ. J was trimmed by 4 bases and V by 3 bases; bases with no gene match: 3. The CDR3 extends over 13 amino acids.